This T cell receptor (beta chain) was recovered during a study of blood T cells in healthy people across ages. At the level of the study: Researchers report that template switching captured about one barcoded beta molecule per two T cells.

Germline V lookup: CDR1 MGHRA, CDR2 YSYEKL. The CDR3 covers 14 residues. Trimming pared 6 bases from V and 0 bases from J, leaving 9 bases between. Study observations and caveats: As naive T cell percentage varied, TCR beta diversity correlated strongly with it. Aged donors had fewer naive CD4+ cells and lower diversity than long-lived donors.

Primed by a sample-barcoded 5' primer and a J-beta primer mix, a second PCR proceeded for 7 to 11 cycles. No fewer than 3 million CDR3-containing paired-end reads came from each sample. TCRdb called the 5' RACE reads again in MiXCR, with one record for every CDR3 protein. Of 980,000 or so distinct CDR3 sequences in the sample, roughly 48% are singletons; the top ten hold under 15%. Regarding this clonotype: Its antigen is currently unknown.

What was sequenced was blood. The origin of this receptor is a man aged 25 to 45 in good health. The chain is built from TRBV4-1 and TRBJ1-5; D is uncertain. The CDR3 here is CASRHLYSNQPQHF. The CDR3 DNA sequence: TGCGCCAGCAGACACCTTTATAGCAATCAGCCCCAGCATTTT.